A single sample gave rise to the 23 T cell receptor beta chains below, sequenced in a study of cytomegalovirus exposure and HLA in healthy donors. PCR employed 60 Vbeta and 13 Jbeta primers. Produced via immunoSEQ multiplex PCR; TCRdb's table is partial and in-frame only. The repertoire holds some 90,000 clones, with roughly 80% as singletons. Input material: PBMCs. These receptors were obtained from a human donor in good health.

The CDR3 loop reads CASSGEQGGIISNQPQHF. DNA of the CDR3: TGTGCCAGCAGTGGGGAACAGGGGGGTATTATAAGCAATCAGCCCCAGCATTTT. The rearrangement links TRBV6-1 to TRBJ1-5; 8 bases map to TRBD1. J lost 1 base, V lost 4 bases, and 12 bases had no gene match. The CDR3 length is 18 residues. Per the germline V gene, CDR1 is MNHNS and CDR2 is SASEGT.

The chain uses TRBV28 and TRBJ2-1; D might be TRBD2 (5 bases). Germline assignment: CDR1 MDHEN and CDR2 SYDVKM. This CDR3 comprises 13 residues. V gave up 2 bases and J gave up 7 bases, with 9 bases separating them. The CDR3 protein is CASSLGGRNEQFF. CDR3 nucleotide sequence: TGTGCCAGCAGTTTAGGAGGAAGGAATGAGCAGTTCTTC.

The rearrangement uses TRBV6-5 and TRBJ2-7; 11 bases align to TRBD2. Germline CDR1 reads MNHEY; CDR2 reads SVGAGI. The V and J ends lost 5 bases and 2 bases, in that order; junction bases with no gene match: 5. This CDR3 spans 15 amino acids. For the CDR3, the DNA is TGTGCCAGCAGTGGAACGACTAGCGGGACCTACGAGCAGTACTTC. As protein: CASSGTTSGTYEQYF.

V gene TRBV28 combines with J gene TRBJ1-5, with a tentative D call TRBD1 (5 bases). From germline, CDR1 is MDHEN and CDR2 SYDVKM. V was cut by 7 bases and J by 0 bases, with 10 bases left in between. The CDR3 runs to 14 residues. This CDR3 reads CASKGTNSNQPQHF. In DNA form, the CDR3 reads TGTGCCAGCAAAGGGACTAATAGCAATCAGCCCCAGCATTTT.

The V gene is TRBV14, the J gene TRBJ2-1, with 10 bases aligning to TRBD2. Trimming removed 7 bases from V and 3 bases from J; junction bases left unmatched: 15. There are 18 residues in the CDR3. In germline, CDR1 is SGHDN, CDR2 FVKESK. The CDR3: CASNLAGGPTLDYNEQFF. The CDR3 DNA follows: TGTGCCAGCAATTTAGCGGGGGGCCCCACCCTCGACTACAATGAGCAGTTCTTC. The full variable domain, completed using reference TRBV14 and TRBJ2-1, is EAGVTQFPSHSVIEKGQTVTLRCDPISGHDNLYWYRRVMGKEIKFLLHFVKESKQDESGMPNNRFLAERTGGTYSTLKVQPAELEDSGVYFCASNLAGGPTLDYNEQFFGPGTRLTVL.

This chain joins TRBV25-1 and TRBJ2-4; D gene ambiguous. V gave up 8 bases and J gave up 1 base, with 15 bases separating them. This CDR3 contains 15 residues. Germline V gene lookup returns CDR1 MGHDK and CDR2 SYGVNS. The CDR3, as DNA: TGTGCCAGCCTGCCCTGTACAACGGCCAAAAACATTCAGTACTTC. Translation gives CASLPCTTAKNIQYF.

The chain links TRBV7-2 to TRBJ1-5; 9 bases match TRBD1. Germline CDR1 SGHTA, CDR2 FQGNSA. V shed 1 base, J shed 8 bases, and the junction held 0 bases outside the gene matches. This CDR3 comprises 13 residues. CDR3: CASSLGQGEPQHF. The CDR3, as DNA: TGTGCCAGCAGCTTAGGACAGGGGGAGCCCCAGCATTTT.

V gene TRBV19 combines with J gene TRBJ2-2, with 10 nucleotides matching TRBD2. The ends lost 2 bases at V and 5 bases at J; junction bases unmatched: 5. The length of the CDR3 is 16 residues. Germline loops: CDR1 LNHDA, CDR2 SQIVND (reference sequence). The CDR3 DNA is TGTGCCAGTAGTATAAGGGCTAGCGGGAGAACCGGGGAGCTGTTTTTT. Amino acids: CASSIRASGRTGELFF.

This clone turned up a few times. The genes are TRBV19 and TRBJ1-5; possibly TRBD1 for D (5 bases). CDR1 and CDR2 from the germline V gene are LNHDA and SQIVND (reference sequence). This CDR3 is built from 13 residues. With 5 bases removed from V and 6 bases from J, the gap between germline ends came to 11 bases. CDR3 sequence: CASSLTDGQPQHF. DNA for the CDR3: TGTGCCAGTAGTTTGACAGACGGTCAGCCCCAGCATTTT.

This clone has just a few counts. This chain connects TRBV25-1 to TRBJ1-1; D is unclear. Trimming left V 6 bases short and J 4 bases short, with 9 bases between. CDR3 length: 12 residues. In germline, CDR1 is MGHDK, CDR2 SYGVNS. CDR3 protein: CASRNEITEAFF. CDR3 sequence (DNA): TGTGCCAGCAGAAATGAGATCACTGAAGCTTTCTTT.

The V call is TRBV5-1, the J call TRBJ2-1, with 11 nucleotides matching TRBD2. The V and J ends lost 4 bases and 8 bases, in that order; junction bases with no gene match: 8. This CDR3 contains 15 residues. In germline, CDR1 is SGHRS, CDR2 YFSETQ. The CDR3 is CASSITSGGGDEQFF. The CDR3, as DNA: TGCGCCAGCAGCATAACTAGCGGGGGTGGGGATGAGCAGTTCTTC. Full variable domain (rest looked up from reference TRBV5-1 and TRBJ2-1): KAGVTQTPRYLIKTRGQQVTLSCSPISGHRSVSWYQQTPGQGLQFLFEYFSETQRNKGNFPGRFSGRQFSNSRSEMNVSTLELGDSALYLCASSITSGGGDEQFFGPGTRLTVL.

This clone was found a few times. V and J are TRBV7-6 and TRBJ2-2; possible D gene TRBD2, 6 bases. The ends were cut back, 5 bases at V and 7 bases at J, with 8 bases in the middle. Germline-derived CDR1 and CDR2 are SGHVS and FNYEAQ. This CDR3 contains 12 residues. The CDR3, as DNA: TGTGCCAGCAGCCAGCGGGTCGGGGAGCTGTTTTTT. This sequence encodes CASSQRVGELFF.

V and J are TRBV7-8 and TRBJ2-1; TRBD2 matches 9 bases. The germline gives CDR1 SGHVS, CDR2 FQNEAQ. The CDR3 is 14 residues long. J lost 8 bases, V lost 2 bases, and 4 bases had no gene match. The CDR3 protein is CASSLISGSDEQFF. The CDR3 nucleotides are TGTGCCAGCAGCTTAATTAGCGGGAGCGATGAGCAGTTCTTC.

The CDR3 loop reads CASSSGQSTDTQYF. CDR3 nucleotide sequence: TGTGCCAGCAGCTCTGGACAGAGCACAGATACGCAGTATTTT. The chain has TRBV7-2 and TRBJ2-3; D possibly corresponds to TRBD1 (6 bases). Germline loops: CDR1 SGHTA, CDR2 FQGNSA. This CDR3 is 14 amino acids long. V was cut by 4 bases and J by 0 bases, with 8 bases left in between.

This clone appeared a few times. The chain joins TRBV27 to TRBJ2-2, with TRBD1 identical over 8 bases. This CDR3 region has 16 residues. The germline CDR1 and CDR2 sequences are MNHEY and SMNVEV (reference sequence). After removal of 6 bases from V and 6 bases from J, the junction contained 12 bases not matched to a gene. DNA for the CDR3: TGTGCCAGCAGACCGGGCGACAGGGGCAAGGCCGGGGAGCTGTTTTTT. Translating gives CASRPGDRGKAGELFF.

V gene TRBV5-4 combines with J gene TRBJ2-2, with 8 positions matching TRBD2. J was trimmed by 13 bases and V by 4 bases; bases with no gene match: 3. Germline V gene lookup returns CDR1 SGHNT and CDR2 YYREEE (reference sequence). The CDR3 covers 11 residues. This CDR3 reads CASSREGVLFF. As DNA, the CDR3 is TGTGCCAGCAGCCGGGAGGGTGTGCTGTTTTTT.

The rearrangement links TRBV18 to TRBJ1-1, with 7 bases matching TRBD1. The trim removed 4 bases at V and 0 bases at J, leaving 11 bases unmatched. The germline V gene encodes CDR1 KGHSH and CDR2 LQKENI. The CDR3 sequence is 17 residues long. CDR3 region: CASSQLPGQIMNTEAFF. The DNA for the CDR3 is TGTGCCAGCTCACAACTTCCGGGACAGATAATGAACACTGAAGCTTTCTTT.

The chain couples TRBV28 to TRBJ1-4; D uncertain. Looked up from germline, CDR1 is MDHEN and CDR2 is SYDVKM. This CDR3 is 12 amino acids long. V was shortened by 3 bases and J by 7 bases, with 6 bases between the two germline ends. This chain's CDR3 is CASSFRSEKLFF. The CDR3 DNA reads TGTGCCAGCAGTTTCAGAAGTGAAAAACTGTTTTTT. Looking up the rest from reference TRBV28 and TRBJ1-4 gives the full variable domain: DVKVTQSSRYLVKRTGEKVFLECVQDMDHENMFWYRQDPGLGLRLIYFSYDVKMKEKGDIPEGYSVSREKKERFSLILESASTNQTSMYLCASSFRSEKLFFGSGTQLSVL.

The table lists this clone with a count of one. V usage is TRBV19 and J usage is TRBJ2-7; maybe TRBD1 (6 bases). CDR1 LNHDA and CDR2 SQIVND come from the germline V gene (reference sequence). The CDR3 is 14 residues long. V lost 3 bases and J 4 bases, leaving 13 bases between the germline ends. This chain's CDR3 is CASSIGRGEYEQYF. DNA of the CDR3: TGTGCCAGTAGTATTGGCAGGGGAGAATACGAGCAGTACTTC.

The rearrangement links TRBV7-8 to TRBJ1-2; 11 positions match TRBD1. CDR1 is SGHVS and CDR2 is FQNEAQ in the germline V gene. The V and J ends lost 0 bases and 6 bases, in that order; junction bases with no gene match: 6. The CDR3 extends over 16 amino acids. In DNA form, the CDR3 reads TGTGCCAGCAGCTTAGCGGACAGGGGGCGCAGGGATGGCTACACCTTC. Translated, it gives CASSLADRGRRDGYTF. The full variable domain, its missing parts supplied by reference TRBV7-8 and TRBJ1-2, is GAGVSQSPRYKVAKRGQDVALRCDPISGHVSLFWYQQALGQGPEFLTYFQNEAQLDKSGLPSDRFFAERPEGSVSTLKIQRTQQEDSAVYLCASSLADRGRRDGYTFGSGTRLTVV.

This chain uses TRBV6-5 with TRBJ2-5; D uncertain. Gene TRBJ2-7 matches the end of the DNA better, so the J call may be wrong. This CDR3 spans 11 amino acids. The germline CDR1 and CDR2 sequences are MNHEY and SVGAGI. CDR3 DNA sequence: TGTGCCAGCAGTTACCAGAGCGAGCAGTACTTC. It encodes CASSYQSEQYF.

The chain joins TRBV28 to TRBJ1-5; TRBD1 matches at 7 bases. Germline CDR1 reads MDHEN; CDR2 reads SYDVKM. This CDR3 has 15 residues. J was trimmed by 3 bases and V by 3 bases; bases with no gene match: 5. CDR3 DNA sequence: TGTGCCAGCAGTTTCCGACAGGGCTCCAATCAGCCCCAGCATTTT. Its translation is CASSFRQGSNQPQHF.

The chain uses TRBV5-1 and TRBJ2-1; D might be TRBD2 (7 bases). Per germline, CDR1 SGHRS and CDR2 YFSETQ. Trimming cost V 6 bases and J 6 bases, with 19 bases left between them. This CDR3 has 15 amino acids. In DNA, the CDR3 is TGCGCCAGCATGTTAGGGGGGGGGTTGCCCAATGAGCAGTTCTTC. Translating it yields CASMLGGGLPNEQFF.